This T cell receptor (beta chain) was retrieved from a study of blood T cell repertoires in COVID-19. About the research overall: The samples span acute and convalescent COVID-19 from the United States, Italy and Spain. T cells, B-cell-depleted T cells, or PBMCs provided the cDNA or gDNA that served as material.

Cohort allocation depended upon clinical history that participants reported. Measured with immunoSEQ multiplex PCR; TCRdb has only the in-frame clones, and not every one. The sample lists fewer than 350,000 clones, 75% to 90% occurring once. This receptor was obtained from a woman between 50 and 59 years old who had recovered from COVID-19. Sequencing input: PBMCs or T cells enriched from blood (not recorded which).

Here the CDR3 reads CAWRQGPNTGELFF. CDR3 nucleotides: TGTGCCTGGAGACAGGGACCTAACACCGGGGAGCTGTTTTTT. The chain uses TRBV30 and TRBJ2-2, with D possibly matching TRBD1 (6 bases). The germline V and J ends were trimmed by 3 bases and 2 bases, with 10 bases remaining between them. The CDR3 has 14 amino acids. Germline values: CDR1 GTSNPN, CDR2 SVGIG (reference sequence).